Following are 29 T cell receptor beta chains from one sample sequenced in a study of liver allograft versus peripheral blood T cells. Whole-study context: A comparison was made between T cell receptor repertoires in transplanted livers and those in recipients' peripheral blood.

TCRdb re-called the reads through MiXCR, storing one row per CDR3 protein. The data contain about 9,200 distinct CDR3 sequences, about a fifth of them singletons. The receptors were gathered from a human patient who had a liver transplant. Some T cells may have originated in the graft donor.

This clonotype qualifies as medium-sized. The chain recombines TRBV19 with TRBJ1-1; 9 bases fit TRBD1. The CDR3 has 14 residues. Per germline, CDR1 LNHDA and CDR2 SQIVND (reference sequence). The V gene end was trimmed by 6 bases and the J gene end by 8 bases; junction bases not matched to a gene: 10. In nucleotides, the CDR3 is TGTGCCAGTAGCCTGGGACAGGGAGGGCTAGAAGCTTTCTTT. It yields the protein CASSLGQGGLEAFF.

The chain recombines TRBV11-1 with TRBJ2-7; TRBD2 matches at 8 bases. In germline, CDR1 is SGHAT, CDR2 FQDESV (reference sequence). V shed 3 bases, J shed 1 base, and the junction held 5 bases outside the gene matches. The CDR3 length is 15 residues. CDR3 nucleotides: TGTGCCAGCAGCTTGACACTAGCGGATTCCTACGAGCAGTACTTC. Translating it yields CASSLTLADSYEQYF.

The chain joins TRBV19 to TRBJ1-1, with D perhaps matching TRBD1 (5 bases). The CDR3 loop spans 14 amino acids. With 9 bases removed from V and 1 base from J, the gap between germline ends came to 15 bases. Germline CDR1 LNHDA, CDR2 SQIVND (reference sequence). In DNA, the CDR3 is TGTGCCAGCACGGATCGGGGACGGAACACTGAAGCTTTCTTT. Translated: CASTDRGRNTEAFF.

CDR3 DNA: TGTGCCAGCAGGACCGGGACTAGCGGGCTTGAGCAGTACTTC. Its protein product is CASRTGTSGLEQYF. The genes are TRBV6-5 and TRBJ2-7; the match to TRBD2 covers 12 bases. The V segment lost 6 bases and the J segment 7 bases; nucleotides outside the gene matches: 7. Germline V gene sequence: CDR1 MNHEY, CDR2 SVGAGI. This CDR3 comprises 14 residues.

The V call is TRBV7-2, the J call TRBJ1-5; D not certain. Trimming removed 5 bases at V and 0 bases at J, with 11 bases between. Per the germline V gene, CDR1 is SGHTA and CDR2 is FQGNSA. This CDR3 region has 15 residues. The CDR3 here is CASSNQVLSNQPQHF. CDR3 sequence (DNA): TGTGCCAGCAGCAACCAGGTCCTTAGCAATCAGCCCCAGCATTTT.

This clonotype is termed medium-sized. The V gene is TRBV19, the J gene TRBJ2-5; 10 bases are a match to TRBD1. Unmatched junction bases numbered 2, after V lost 3 bases and J lost 4 bases. CDR3 length: 14 amino acids. CDR1 and CDR2 from the germline V gene are LNHDA and SQIVND (reference sequence). Here the CDR3 reads CASSMDRGLETQYF. CDR3 nucleotide sequence: TGTGCCAGTAGTATGGACAGGGGGTTAGAGACCCAGTACTTC.

The chain employs TRBV12-3 or TRBV12-4 and TRBJ2-7; TRBD2 is a possible D gene (9 bases). V dropped 6 bases and J dropped 4 bases, with 19 bases sitting between them. The CDR3 has 15 amino acids. DNA of the CDR3: TGTGCCAGCAGGGCCACAGGGGGACTAGCTTACGAGCAGTACTTC. Translated, it gives CASRATGGLAYEQYF.

This clonotype is judged medium-sized. The V gene is TRBV6-5, the J gene TRBJ1-1; weak D call: TRBD1 (5 bases). The V end lost 0 bases, the J end lost 1 base, and 9 bases lay between the germline ends. The CDR3 length is 15 residues. The germline V gene encodes CDR1 MNHEY and CDR2 SVGAGI. The CDR3 loop reads CASSYSGTGNTEAFF. The DNA of the CDR3 is TGTGCCAGCAGTTACTCCGGGACGGGGAACACTGAAGCTTTCTTT.

The chain couples TRBV6-6 to TRBJ2-4, with TRBD2 as a possible D gene (6 bases). Trimming removed 2 bases from V and 7 bases from J, with 9 bases in between. This CDR3 has 13 amino acids. Germline CDR1 reads MNHNY; CDR2 reads SVGAGI (reference sequence). The CDR3: CASSYGGENIQYF. As DNA, the CDR3 is TGTGCCAGCAGTTACGGCGGGGAGAACATTCAGTACTTC.

This clonotype was seen a handful of times. V gene TRBV28 combines with J gene TRBJ1-2, with D unclear. Looked up from germline, CDR1 is MDHEN and CDR2 is SYDVKM. Trimming cost V 1 base and J 1 base, with 10 bases left between them. CDR3 length: 15 amino acids. In DNA, the CDR3 is TGTGCCAGCAGTTTATCACGAGGATTTAACTATGGCTACACCTTC. It codes for CASSLSRGFNYGYTF.

The genes are TRBV12-3 or TRBV12-4 and TRBJ2-3; D is ambiguous. This CDR3 is built from 15 residues. V was pared by 2 bases and J by 0 bases, with 9 bases between. The CDR3 loop reads CASSLFGTSTDTQYF. The DNA for the CDR3 is TGTGCCAGCAGTTTATTTGGAACTAGCACAGATACGCAGTATTTT.

A few counts support this clonotype. V is TRBV28 and J is TRBJ2-1, with 13 bases matching TRBD2. Germline CDR1 reads MDHEN; CDR2 reads SYDVKM. The J segment lost 10 bases and the V segment lost 8 bases, leaving 14 bases of the junction unmatched. CDR3 size: 16 residues. CDR3 region: CASAPKGLAGAREQFF. The DNA of the CDR3 is TGTGCCAGCGCCCCAAAAGGACTAGCGGGAGCGCGGGAGCAGTTCTTC.

This clonotype was detected many times. The rearrangement joins TRBV24-1 to TRBJ2-7; 9 bases align to TRBD1. With V trimmed by 3 bases and J by 5 bases, 7 bases remained unmatched. The CDR3 is 15 residues long. Germline CDR1 and CDR2: KGHDR and SFDVKD. The chain's CDR3 is CATSDTGQGTDEQYF. The CDR3 bases are TGTGCCACCAGTGATACGGGACAGGGAACAGACGAGCAGTACTTC.

The table lists this clonotype with a few counts. This chain links TRBV20-1 with TRBJ1-2; a possible D gene is TRBD1 (5 bases). CDR1 is DFQATT, CDR2 SNEGSKA, per germline (reference sequence). With 4 bases removed from V and 2 bases from J, the gap between germline ends came to 11 bases. The CDR3 length is 13 residues. The CDR3 DNA sequence: TGCAGTGCTAAGGGGCTAGACAACTATGGCTACACCTTC. It translates to CSAKGLDNYGYTF.

The sample holds a few counts of this clonotype. This chain links TRBV5-1 with TRBJ2-7, with 8 bases fitting TRBD1. The CDR3 consists of 15 residues. Losses at the gene ends were 0 bases for V and 7 bases for J; bases not matched to a gene: 9. Per the germline V gene, CDR1 is SGHRS and CDR2 is YFSETQ. The CDR3 is CASSLEAGGLREQYF. DNA for the CDR3: TGCGCCAGCAGCTTGGAGGCAGGGGGCCTTCGGGAGCAGTACTTC.

By share, this clonotype counts as medium-sized. The chain is built from TRBV19 and TRBJ1-5; D gene ambiguous. The CDR3 consists of 13 residues. Germline lookup yields CDR1 LNHDA and CDR2 SQIVND (reference sequence). The V end was cut by 3 bases, the J end by 7 bases, with 10 bases between. CDR3 amino acids: CASSIAGVQPQHF. Written as DNA, the CDR3 is TGTGCCAGTAGTATCGCTGGGGTCCAGCCCCAGCATTTT.

CDR3 amino acids: CASSPEVNTGELFF. CDR3 bases: TGTGCCAGCAGCCCCGAAGTGAACACCGGGGAGCTGTTTTTT. The chain combines TRBV12-3 or TRBV12-4 with TRBJ2-2, with D unclear. The V end lost 6 bases, the J end lost 1 base, and 9 bases lay between the germline ends. CDR3 length: 14 amino acids.

This chain joins TRBV25-1 and TRBJ2-3; weak D call: TRBD1 (6 bases). CDR1 and CDR2 from the germline V gene are MGHDK and SYGVNS. V lost 3 bases, J lost 4 bases, and 14 bases lay in between. The CDR3 is 15 residues long. In nucleotides, the CDR3 is TGTGCCAGCAGTGAGGACAGCGCCTCTGCAGATACGCAGTATTTT. This codes for CASSEDSASADTQYF.

This clonotype qualifies as medium-sized. The chain has TRBV18 and TRBJ1-1; the match to TRBD1 covers 7 bases. V shed 4 bases, J shed 3 bases, and the junction held 2 bases outside the gene matches. The CDR3 length is 13 residues. Germline V gene sequence: CDR1 KGHSH, CDR2 LQKENI. This CDR3 is CASSRDRDTEAFF. In nucleotides, the CDR3 is TGTGCCAGCTCACGAGACAGGGACACTGAAGCTTTCTTT.

This clonotype qualifies as medium-sized. This chain joins TRBV6-5 and TRBJ1-1, with D perhaps TRBD1 (5 bases). CDR1 is MNHEY, CDR2 SVGAGI, per germline. The CDR3 has 16 residues. V dropped 2 bases and J dropped 4 bases, with 17 bases sitting between them. In DNA form, the CDR3 reads TGTGCCAGCAGTTACGGATCCGGGGGTGGAAGCACTGAAGCTTTCTTT. Translating gives CASSYGSGGGSTEAFF.

This clonotype is medium-sized (0.01 to 0.1%) in the sample. The rearrangement uses TRBV18 and TRBJ2-1; TRBD1 aligns across 10 bases. The V gene end was trimmed by 0 bases and the J gene end by 8 bases; junction bases not matched to a gene: 4. Per the germline V gene, CDR1 is KGHSH and CDR2 is LQKENI. This CDR3 spans 15 amino acids. The CDR3, as DNA: TGTGCCAGCTCACCACCGGGACAGGGGTTCGATGAGCAGTTCTTC. Encoded protein: CASSPPGQGFDEQFF. The entire variable domain, with the rest obtained from reference TRBV18 and TRBJ2-1, is as follows: NAGVMQNPRHLVRRRGQEARLRCSPMKGHSHVYWYRQLPEEGLKFMVYLQKENIIDESGMPKERFSAEFPKEGPSILRIQQVVRGDSAAYFCASSPPGQGFDEQFFGPGTRLTVL.

This chain joins TRBV5-4 and TRBJ1-1; D possibly corresponds to TRBD1 (6 bases). Germline V gene sequence: CDR1 SGHNT, CDR2 YYREEE (reference sequence). V was pared by 3 bases and J by 7 bases, with 19 bases between. The CDR3 is made up of 15 amino acids. CDR3 amino acids: CASSSDRWRGVEAFF. CDR3 nucleotides: TGTGCCAGCAGCTCCGATCGATGGAGGGGGGTTGAAGCTTTCTTT.

Remarks on this clonotype: A single base separates this from a much larger clone, so it may be a read error. The chain couples TRBV6-1 to TRBJ2-5, with 9 bases matching TRBD2. The CDR3 extends over 17 amino acids. CDR1 and CDR2 (germline): MNHNS, SASEGT. With 8 bases clipped from V and 1 base from J, the junction kept 14 bases outside the gene matches. The chain's CDR3 is CASRPIGLALFQETQYF. CDR3 coding DNA: TGTGCCAGCCGTCCTATAGGACTAGCGCTTTTCCAAGAGACCCAGTACTTC.

This clonotype has more than one count but fewer than ten. The chain combines TRBV11-1 with TRBJ2-7; 9 nucleotides line up with TRBD2. CDR1 and CDR2 from the germline V gene are SGHAT and FQDESV (reference sequence). V dropped 5 bases and J dropped 9; count of bases not matched to a gene: 11. The CDR3 totals 14 residues. CDR3 in DNA: TGTGCCAGCAGCCCTGCGGGAGGGAATAGGGTGCAGTACTTC. This translates into CASSPAGGNRVQYF.

The table lists this clonotype with many counts. The CDR3 sequence: CASRPTGGVDTEAFF. In DNA, the CDR3 is TGTGCCAGCAGGCCTACAGGGGGGGTAGACACTGAAGCTTTCTTT. The chain employs TRBV6-5 and TRBJ1-1; 8 bases agree with TRBD1. In germline, CDR1 is MNHEY, CDR2 SVGAGI. The CDR3 loop spans 15 amino acids. V lost 6 bases to trimming and J lost 3 bases; unmatched junction nucleotides: 9.

This clonotype was counted many times. The chain couples TRBV19 to TRBJ1-4; D is undetermined. The CDR3 loop spans 14 amino acids. With 7 bases removed from V and 8 bases from J, the gap between germline ends came to 17 bases. CDR1 and CDR2 (germline): LNHDA, SQIVND (reference sequence). The CDR3 DNA is TGTGCCAGTATCAGGACCCAAACGGGCGAAAAACTGTTTTTT. Amino acid sequence: CASIRTQTGEKLFF.

This clonotype appeared a few times. The chain couples TRBV28 to TRBJ1-5; D remains unclear. Germline V gene sequence: CDR1 MDHEN, CDR2 SYDVKM. V lost 2 bases, J lost 1 base, and 3 bases lay in between. The CDR3 is 13 amino acids. CDR3 region: CASSLASNQPQHF. CDR3 sequence (DNA): TGTGCCAGCAGTTTAGCCAGCAATCAGCCCCAGCATTTT.

As to this clonotype: Sequence at one end of the junction differs from germline and may be a read error. This chain links TRBV6-6 with TRBJ1-4, with a tentative D call TRBD1 (6 bases). Germline CDR1 and CDR2: MNHNY and SVGAGI (reference sequence). The CDR3 covers 15 residues. DNA for the CDR3: TGTGCCAGCAGTCCTTCGAGGGACACTAGTGAAAAACTGTTTTTT. Translation: CASSPSRDTSEKLFF.

The J gene is TRBJ2-7, the V gene TRBV12-3 or TRBV12-4, with 7 bases fitting TRBD1. Germline trimming cut 6 bases from V and 4 bases from J; bases unmatched to any gene: 6. The CDR3 runs 13 residues. The CDR3 DNA reads TGTGCCAGCAGACCGGGACAGACATACGAGCAGTACTTC. Its protein product is CASRPGQTYEQYF.